A single sample is the source of the 13 T cell receptor beta chains below, sequenced in a study of molecular identifiers for immune sequencing clone quantification. TCRdb redid the calling of the PCR reads with MiXCR, one entry per CDR3 protein. The sample carries approximately 550,000 distinct CDR3 sequences, around 23% recorded once. The material sequenced was naive CD8+ T cells from blood, with Jurkat cell RNA spiked in. The subset was: FACS-sorted CD8+CD4-CCR7+CD45RA+ naive T cells. The receptors stem from a human donor in good health. Some libraries in this study had Jurkat cell RNA spiked in.

This clonotype was observed a handful of times. This chain connects TRBV19 to TRBJ2-4; tentative D call: TRBD1 (5 bases). The CDR3 has 14 amino acids. Germline V gene sequence: CDR1 LNHDA, CDR2 SQIVND (reference sequence). V lost 1 base to trimming and J lost 1 base, with 5 bases between them. The CDR3 DNA reads TGTGCCAGTAGTATAGCAGGGGCCAAAAACATTCAGTACTTC. Amino acids: CASSIAGAKNIQYF.

To note about this clonotype: A much larger clone lies one base from this, so it may be a read error. The CDR3 ends on some other residue instead of the conserved phenylalanine or tryptophan, so this is likely a read error. The chain links TRBV27 to TRBJ1-3; 7 bases line up with TRBD1. Germline-derived CDR1 and CDR2 are MNHEY and SMNVEV (reference sequence). V lost 2 bases, J lost 11 bases, and 18 bases stayed unmatched. The CDR3 contains 17 residues. The CDR3 region is CASSLTGTASALDAIYL. The CDR3 bases are TGTGCCAGCAGTTTAACCGGGACAGCCAGTGCTCTGGACGCCATATATCTT.

This clonotype has at least ten counts. The chain combines TRBV7-9 with TRBJ1-1; TRBD1 aligns across 7 bases. V trimming: 6 bases; J trimming: 3 bases; junction bases outside the gene matches: 10. Germline lookup yields CDR1 SEHNR and CDR2 FQNEAQ (reference sequence). The CDR3 runs to 15 residues. This CDR3 is CASRRRTGHDTEAFF. CDR3 nucleotides: TGTGCCAGCAGACGAAGGACAGGACATGACACTGAAGCTTTCTTT. Based on the CDR3 plus reference TRBV7-9 and TRBJ1-1, the full variable domain is DTGVSQNPRHKITKRGQNVTFRCDPISEHNRLYWYRQTLGQGPEFLTYFQNEAQLEKSRLLSDRFSAERPKGSFSTLEIQRTEQGDSAMYLCASRRRTGHDTEAFFGQGTRLTVV.

The chain employs TRBV7-9 and TRBJ1-1; the D gene is possibly TRBD1 (5 bases). Trimming removed 1 base at V and 4 bases at J, with 13 bases between. The CDR3 contains 15 residues. CDR1 SEHNR and CDR2 FQNEAQ come from the germline V gene (reference sequence). The CDR3 spells CASSLVDSGPTEAFF. CDR3 DNA sequence: TGTGCCAGCAGCTTAGTAGATTCGGGGCCCACTGAAGCTTTCTTT.

This clonotype was seen only a few times. The gene calls are TRBV12-3 or TRBV12-4 and TRBJ2-1, with TRBD2 identical over 9 bases. V dropped 6 bases and J dropped 4; count of bases not matched to a gene: 7. The CDR3 has 15 amino acids. The CDR3 sequence is CASSSLAGQYNEQFF. The CDR3 DNA follows: TGTGCCAGCAGCAGCCTAGCGGGGCAATACAATGAGCAGTTCTTC.

The chain links TRBV6-2 or TRBV6-3 to TRBJ2-7, with unresolved D. Per germline, CDR1 MNHEY and CDR2 SVGEGT. The V and J ends lost 0 bases and 0 bases respectively, with 9 bases between them. This CDR3 has 15 residues. This CDR3 is CASSYSWESSYEQYF. The CDR3 region has the DNA TGTGCCAGCAGTTACTCCTGGGAAAGCTCCTACGAGCAGTACTTC.

This clonotype was seen only a few times. The rearrangement joins TRBV11-2 to TRBJ2-7; D not certain. CDR3 size: 10 residues. The germline V and J ends were trimmed by 4 bases and 5 bases, with 3 bases remaining between them. Germline V gene sequence: CDR1 SGHAT, CDR2 FQNNGV. CDR3 protein: CASSWNEQYF. CDR3 in DNA: TGTGCCAGCAGCTGGAACGAGCAGTACTTC.

Note on this clonotype: This clone may be a read error of a much larger clone one base away. This rearrangement joins TRBV4-3 to TRBJ2-7; D is unresolved. The CDR3 spans 14 residues. Looked up from germline, CDR1 is LGHNA and CDR2 is YSLEER. CDR3 in amino acids: CACSQDWSSYEQYF. In DNA form, the CDR3 reads TGCGCCTGCAGCCAAGACTGGAGCTCCTACGAGCAGTACTTC.

This clonotype was detected a few times. This CDR3 reads CSAKGMRNTEAFF. The CDR3 DNA sequence: TGCAGTGCTAAGGGAATGCGGAACACTGAAGCTTTCTTT. The genes are TRBV20-1 and TRBJ1-1, with D hard to call. This CDR3 is built from 13 residues. Between the trimmed V and J ends, which lost 4 bases and 1 base, there was a span of 10 bases. Germline CDR1 and CDR2: DFQATT and SNEGSKA (reference sequence).

This clonotype was seen ten or more times. The chain combines TRBV5-1 with TRBJ1-1; D is undetermined. CDR1 and CDR2 from the germline V gene are SGHRS and YFSETQ. V lost 0 bases and J 7 bases, leaving 13 bases between the germline ends. The CDR3 is 14 residues long. The CDR3 nucleotides read TGCGCCAGCAGCTTGGAGTACCCATACAGTGAAGCTTTCTTT. This translates into CASSLEYPYSEAFF.

V and J are TRBV12-5 and TRBJ2-2; D perhaps matches TRBD2 (6 bases). The CDR3 contains 15 residues. Germline loops: CDR1 LGHNT, CDR2 FRNRAP. V lost 4 bases to trimming and J lost 4 bases, with 13 bases between them. The CDR3 DNA follows: TGTGCTAGTGGTTGGCTAGCGTATACCACCGGGGAGCTGTTTTTT. As protein: CASGWLAYTTGELFF.

This clonotype was picked up many times. The rearrangement links TRBV12-3 or TRBV12-4 to TRBJ1-5; D remains unclear. V was cut by 3 bases and J by 0 bases, with 9 bases left in between. The CDR3 consists of 15 residues. The CDR3 here is CASSFGVGSNQPQHF. The CDR3 region has the DNA TGTGCCAGCAGTTTCGGGGTGGGTAGCAATCAGCCCCAGCATTTT.

This clonotype turned up a few times. This chain connects TRBV4-1 to TRBJ2-7; D assignment may be TRBD1 or TRBD2 (5 bases each). CDR1 MGHRA and CDR2 YSYEKL come from the germline V gene. Between the trimmed V and J ends, which lost 4 bases and 2 bases, there was a span of 15 bases. This CDR3 has 15 amino acids. In DNA form, the CDR3 reads TGCGCCAGCAGCCCCAGCGAGGGGAACCCCTACGAGCAGTACTTC. It yields the protein CASSPSEGNPYEQYF.